These T cell receptor beta chains were read from a single sample in a study of neurological immune-mediated disorders. TCRdb re-called the 5' RACE reads with MiXCR, one entry per CDR3 protein. Among about 60,000 distinct CDR3 sequences listed, around a tenth were seen once. Sequenced input: PBMCs. The origin of the receptors is a male donor with HTLV-1-associated myelopathy (HAM/TSP). CDR3s include the opening cysteine and the closing phenylalanine or tryptophan.

>TRBV2|TRBJ2-1
CASSEALRATQSSYNEQFF
>TRBV30|TRBJ2-3
CAWSRRTRDTQYF
>TRBV21-1|TRBJ2-6
CASSKEGRTSGANVLTF
>TRBV5-1|TRBJ1-1
CASSTDGNTEAFF
>TRBV19|TRBJ1-1
CASSITRNTEAFF
>TRBV19|TRBJ2-5
CASSIGRTQYF
>TRBV9|TRBJ1-2
CASSPARAASNYGYTF
>TRBV7-2|TRBJ2-2
CASSFTSGEYGELFF
>TRBV7-6|TRBJ1-6
CASSSGQGGSPLHF
>TRBV29-1|TRBJ2-5
CSVGGGQDESYQETQYF
>TRBV7-6|TRBJ2-1
CASSLRPPSEQFF
>TRBV20-1|TRBJ1-1
CSAGSGVFAFF
>TRBV3-1|TRBJ2-3
CASSQGLGRTDTQYF
>TRBV20-1|TRBJ1-1
CSAMEVNTEAFF
>TRBV20-1|TRBJ2-6
CSAAGLNGANVLTF
>TRBV20-1|TRBJ2-1
CSARTPGGNYYNEQFF
>TRBV11-2|TRBJ2-1
CASSLQLTEKVNEQFF
>TRBV20-1|TRBJ2-1
CSATRGNEQFF
>TRBV5-6|TRBJ2-7
CASSLAGVTYEQYF
>TRBV7-2|TRBJ1-5
CASSLDGQGNQPQHF
>TRBV20-1|TRBJ2-1
CSARDARVYEQFF
>TRBV5-5|TRBJ1-5
CASSLRGDRNQPQHF
>TRBV5-1|TRBJ2-1
CASSPGAAGGPGEQFF
>TRBV20-1|TRBJ1-1
CSAEYMNTEAFF
>TRBV12-3/TRBV12-4|TRBJ2-7
CASSFGRPYEQYF
>TRBV6-4|TRBJ2-6
CASSEEGSGANVLTF
>TRBV10-2|TRBJ2-3
CASSPWLARTDTQYF
>TRBV6-2/TRBV6-3|TRBJ2-7
CASSYGAAPYEQYF
>TRBV5-1|TRBJ1-6
CASSPSGTGYNSPLHF
>TRBV27|TRBJ1-5
CASRRAGSNQPQHF
>TRBV27|TRBJ2-1
CASSSPGTRYNEQFF
>TRBV6-6|TRBJ2-1
CASSPRTIGGGSEQFF
>TRBV7-9|TRBJ2-3
CASSLAAGGADTQYF
>TRBV5-6|TRBJ2-3
CASSSTAGSTDTQYF
>TRBV6-5|TRBJ2-7
CASSYSPVTSGYEQYF
>TRBV6-5|TRBJ2-7
CASSRRPGPRRYEQYF
>TRBV10-3|TRBJ2-7
CAISETGISYEQYF
>TRBV12-3/TRBV12-4|TRBJ2-7
CASSFLLAGETYEQYF
>TRBV5-1|TRBJ2-5
CASSRGSSGGDETQYF
>TRBV6-5|TRBJ1-6
CASSYSRDSLHNSPLHF
>TRBV20-1|TRBJ2-7
CSARPGIYEQYF
>TRBV18|TRBJ2-7
CASSPQGDQTYEQYF
>TRBV6-6|TRBJ2-3
CASSYSGGGTDTQYF
>TRBV7-9|TRBJ1-4
CASSLSARTNEKLFF
>TRBV12-3/TRBV12-4|TRBJ1-4
CVSSPGLQGTYNEKLFF
>TRBV15|TRBJ2-5
CATSRGQGKLWQETQYF
>TRBV5-1|TRBJ2-4
CASSLEGAKNIQYF
>TRBV5-1|TRBJ1-1
CASSDVDLGVTEAFF
>TRBV20-1|TRBJ1-4
CSTGASNEKLFF